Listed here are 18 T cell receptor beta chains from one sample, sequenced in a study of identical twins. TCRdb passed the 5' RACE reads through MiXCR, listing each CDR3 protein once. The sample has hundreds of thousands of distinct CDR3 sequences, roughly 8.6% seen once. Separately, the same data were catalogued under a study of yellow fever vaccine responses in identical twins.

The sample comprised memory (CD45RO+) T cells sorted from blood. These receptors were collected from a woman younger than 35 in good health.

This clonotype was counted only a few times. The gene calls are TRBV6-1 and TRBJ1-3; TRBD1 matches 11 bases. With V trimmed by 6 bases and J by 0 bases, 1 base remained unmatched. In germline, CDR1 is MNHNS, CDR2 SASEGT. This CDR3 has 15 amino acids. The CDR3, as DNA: TGTGCCAGCAGGGACAGGGGGCTCTCTGGAAACACCATATATTTT. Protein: CASRDRGLSGNTIYF.

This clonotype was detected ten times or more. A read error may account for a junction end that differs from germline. The CDR3 coding sequence is TGCAGCGTTTTTCAGGGGGGCACTGAAGGTTTCTTT. It yields the protein CSVFQGGTEGFF. The chain couples TRBV29-1 to TRBJ1-1, with TRBD1 matching 7 bases. Germline V gene data show CDR1 as SQVTM and CDR2 as ANQGSEA. This CDR3 contains 12 residues. Together with reference TRBV29-1 and TRBJ1-1, the CDR3 gives the full variable domain: SAVISQKPSRDICQRGTSLTIQCQVDSQVTMMFWYRQQPGQSLTLIATANQGSEATYESGFVIDKFPISRPNLTFSTLTVSNMSPEDSSIYLCSVFQGGTEGFFGQGTRLTVV.

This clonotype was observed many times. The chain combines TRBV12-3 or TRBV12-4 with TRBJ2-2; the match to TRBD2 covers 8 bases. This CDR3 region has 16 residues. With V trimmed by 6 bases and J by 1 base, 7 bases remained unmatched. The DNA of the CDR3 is TGTGCCAGCAGCCCCTCGGGGGGGATGAACACCGGGGAGCTGTTTTTT. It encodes CASSPSGGMNTGELFF.

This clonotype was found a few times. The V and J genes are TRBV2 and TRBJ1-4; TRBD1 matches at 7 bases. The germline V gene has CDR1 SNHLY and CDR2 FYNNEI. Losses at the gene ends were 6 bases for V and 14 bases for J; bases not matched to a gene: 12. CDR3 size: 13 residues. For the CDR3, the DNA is TGTGCCAGCAGGAGGGACAGCCAACGCAAGCTGTTTTTT. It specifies CASRRDSQRKLFF.

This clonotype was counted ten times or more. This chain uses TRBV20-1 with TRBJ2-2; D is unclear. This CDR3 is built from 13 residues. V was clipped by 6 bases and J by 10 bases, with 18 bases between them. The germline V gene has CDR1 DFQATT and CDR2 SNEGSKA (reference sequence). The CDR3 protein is CSATGLSPVELFF. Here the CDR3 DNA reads TGCAGTGCCACGGGCCTCTCACCGGTGGAGCTGTTTTTT.

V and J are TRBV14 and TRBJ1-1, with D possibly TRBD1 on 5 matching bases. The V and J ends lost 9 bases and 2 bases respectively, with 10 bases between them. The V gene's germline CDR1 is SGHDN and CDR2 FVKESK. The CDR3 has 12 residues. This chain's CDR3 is CASDRANTEAFF. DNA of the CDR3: TGTGCCAGTGACAGAGCAAACACTGAAGCTTTCTTT.

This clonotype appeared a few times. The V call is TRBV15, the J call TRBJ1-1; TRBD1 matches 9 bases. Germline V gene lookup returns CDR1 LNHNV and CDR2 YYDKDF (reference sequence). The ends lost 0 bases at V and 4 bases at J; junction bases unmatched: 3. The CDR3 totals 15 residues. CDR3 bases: TGTGCCACCAGCAGAGACGGGACAGGGAGCACTGAAGCTTTCTTT. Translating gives CATSRDGTGSTEAFF.

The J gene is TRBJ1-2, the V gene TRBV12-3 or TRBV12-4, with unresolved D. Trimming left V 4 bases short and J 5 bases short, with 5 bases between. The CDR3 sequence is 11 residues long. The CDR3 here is CASSWGYGYTF. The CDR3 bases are TGTGCCAGCAGTTGGGGTTATGGCTACACCTTC.

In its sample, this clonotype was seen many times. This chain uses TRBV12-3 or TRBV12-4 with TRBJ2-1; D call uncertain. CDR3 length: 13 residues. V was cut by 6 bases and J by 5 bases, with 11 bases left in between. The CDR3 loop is CASSRYRDNEQFF. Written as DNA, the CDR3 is TGTGCCAGCAGCAGATATCGGGACAATGAGCAGTTCTTC.

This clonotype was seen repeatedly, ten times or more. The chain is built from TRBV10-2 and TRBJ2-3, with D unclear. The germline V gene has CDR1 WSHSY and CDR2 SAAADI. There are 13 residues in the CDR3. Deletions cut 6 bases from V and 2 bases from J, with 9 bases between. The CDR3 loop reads CASRDRLTDTQYF. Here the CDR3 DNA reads TGCGCCAGCAGGGACCGGCTCACAGATACGCAGTATTTT.

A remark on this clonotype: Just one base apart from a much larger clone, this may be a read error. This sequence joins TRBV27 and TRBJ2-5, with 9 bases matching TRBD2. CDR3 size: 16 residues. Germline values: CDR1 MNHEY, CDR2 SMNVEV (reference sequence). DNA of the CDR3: TGTGCCAGCAGTTCCGCGGGTAGCGGGAGATCAGAGGCCCAGTACTTC. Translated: CASSSAGSGRSEAQYF.

The CDR3 sequence: CASSVLGGYNSPLHF. CDR3 nucleotides: TGTGCCAGCAGCGTACTGGGGGGATATAATTCACCCCTCCACTTT. The chain joins TRBV9 to TRBJ1-6; tentative D call: TRBD1 (5 bases). Germline V gives CDR1 SGDLS, CDR2 YYNGEE. Trimming left V 1 base short and J 4 bases short, with 9 bases between. The CDR3 is made up of 15 amino acids.

The CDR3 region has the DNA TGTGCCAGCAGCTTAGCCCGACCTCTAGCGGGGTACCAAGAGACCCAGTACTTC. Translated: CASSLARPLAGYQETQYF. The chain joins TRBV7-4 to TRBJ2-5; 9 bases match TRBD2. Germline values: CDR1 SGHVT, CDR2 SQSDAQ. This CDR3 is built from 18 residues. J was trimmed by 0 bases and V by 0 bases; bases with no gene match: 8.

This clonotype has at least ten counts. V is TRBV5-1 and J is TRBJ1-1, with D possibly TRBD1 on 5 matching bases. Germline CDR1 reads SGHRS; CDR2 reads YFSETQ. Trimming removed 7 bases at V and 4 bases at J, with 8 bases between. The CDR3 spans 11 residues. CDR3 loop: CASAGGTEAFF. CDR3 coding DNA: TGCGCCAGCGCCGGGGGCACTGAAGCTTTCTTT.

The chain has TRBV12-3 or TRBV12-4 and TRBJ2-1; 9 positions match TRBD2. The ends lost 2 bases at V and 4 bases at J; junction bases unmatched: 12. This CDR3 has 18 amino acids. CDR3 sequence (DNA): TGTGCCAGCAGTTTAAGGGTAATTACTAGCGGGTTTTACAATGAGCAGTTCTTC. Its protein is CASSLRVITSGFYNEQFF.

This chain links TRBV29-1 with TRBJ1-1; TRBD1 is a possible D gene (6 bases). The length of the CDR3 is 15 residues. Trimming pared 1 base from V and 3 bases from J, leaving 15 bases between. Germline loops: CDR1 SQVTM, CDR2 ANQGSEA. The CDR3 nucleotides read TGCAGCGTTGAAGTCAACAGGGTGTTTGACACTGAAGCTTTCTTT. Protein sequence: CSVEVNRVFDTEAFF.

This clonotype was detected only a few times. CDR3 amino acids: CASTLAGLAGVSVTGELFF. CDR3 DNA sequence: TGTGCCAGCACCTTGGCGGGACTAGCGGGAGTTTCGGTCACCGGGGAGCTGTTTTTT. The genes are TRBV12-3 or TRBV12-4 and TRBJ2-2, with TRBD2 identical over 14 bases. The V and J ends lost 7 bases and 4 bases, in that order; junction bases with no gene match: 14. The CDR3 totals 19 residues.

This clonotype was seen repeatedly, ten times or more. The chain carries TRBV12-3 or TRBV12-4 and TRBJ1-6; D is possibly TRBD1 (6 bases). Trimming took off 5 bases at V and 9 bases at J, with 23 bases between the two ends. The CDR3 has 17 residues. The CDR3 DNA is TGTGCCAGCAGTCCCGACAGGTTCGGCCGTCAATTTTCACCCCTCCACTTT. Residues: CASSPDRFGRQFSPLHF.